The 30 T cell receptor beta chains reported below all come from one sample, sequenced in a study of response to subunit inactivated influenza vaccine. Each CDR3 protein is one row after TCRdb ran MiXCR on the RT-PCR reads. The sample records roughly 700,000 distinct CDR3 sequences, 14% being singletons. Here the sequenced sample was PBMCs from blood, taken less than 15 days before vaccination. These receptors were obtained from a man aged 45-65 years who received an inactivated influenza vaccine.

This clonotype was found a few times. The chain is built from TRBV7-2 and TRBJ2-1; 9 bases align to TRBD2. Germline loops: CDR1 SGHTA, CDR2 FQGNSA. The junction had 7 bases not matched to a gene; V was cut back by 3 bases and J by 7 bases. CDR3 length equals 15 residues. The CDR3 DNA is TGTGCCAGCAGCTTTGGCCTAGCGGGGACGAATGAGCAGTTCTTC. Encoded protein: CASSFGLAGTNEQFF.

This clonotype was seen more than once but under ten times. This CDR3 is CSAVRGTASNEQFF. CDR3 coding DNA: TGCAGTGCTGTGAGGGGAACTGCTTCTAATGAGCAGTTCTTC. J is TRBJ2-1 and V is TRBV20-1, with D perhaps given as TRBD1 or TRBD2 (5 bases each). The CDR3 is 14 amino acids. CDR1 and CDR2 (germline): DFQATT, SNEGSKA (reference sequence). The V and J ends lost 5 bases and 7 bases respectively, with 18 bases between them.

The rearrangement joins TRBV7-8 to TRBJ2-5, with D tentatively TRBD1 (5 bases). V lost 6 bases to trimming and J lost 2 bases, with 16 bases between them. Germline V CDR1 and CDR2: SGHVS, FQNEAQ. CDR3 size: 15 residues. The CDR3 DNA reads TGTGCCAGCAGGATATACCCGGACAAACAAGAGACCCAGTACTTC. Its protein product is CASRIYPDKQETQYF.

This clonotype was detected a few times. CDR3 loop: CASSQVPGSGGANIQYF. The CDR3 bases are TGCGCCAGCAGCCAAGTTCCCGGGAGCGGGGGGGCTAACATTCAGTACTTC. This chain links TRBV4-1 with TRBJ2-4, with TRBD2 matching over 10 bases. Germline CDR1 is MGHRA and CDR2 is YSYEKL. The CDR3 loop spans 17 amino acids. The J segment lost 7 bases and the V segment lost 1 base, leaving 10 bases of the junction unmatched.

This clonotype was observed many times. The chain is built from TRBV20-1 and TRBJ2-3; a weak D match, TRBD2 (5 bases). This CDR3 comprises 15 residues. V lost 0 bases to trimming and J lost 2 bases, with 12 bases between them. Germline values: CDR1 DFQATT, CDR2 SNEGSKA (reference sequence). Here the CDR3 DNA reads TGCAGTGCTAGAGATCTAGTGGAGGCCACAGATACGCAGTATTTT. Translating gives CSARDLVEATDTQYF.

The gene calls are TRBV9 and TRBJ2-1; 10 nucleotides agree with TRBD2. CDR1 is SGDLS, CDR2 YYNGEE, per germline. There are 17 residues in the CDR3. The junction had 7 bases not matched to a gene; V was cut back by 0 bases and J by 4 bases. CDR3 residues: CASSVGGGLAVYNEQFF. DNA of the CDR3: TGTGCCAGCAGCGTAGGTGGCGGACTAGCGGTGTACAATGAGCAGTTCTTC.

The gene calls are TRBV20-1 and TRBJ1-1, with D maybe TRBD1 (5 bases). V was cut by 0 bases and J by 1 base, with 9 bases left in between. This CDR3 is 14 amino acids long. Germline V gives CDR1 DFQATT, CDR2 SNEGSKA (reference sequence). The CDR3 DNA reads TGCAGTGCTAGAGATACAGGACGGAACACTGAAGCTTTCTTT. Translated: CSARDTGRNTEAFF.

The sample holds a few counts of this clonotype. The chain couples TRBV3-1 to TRBJ2-7; D may be TRBD1 or TRBD2 (6 bases each). This CDR3 has 17 amino acids. The ends were cut back, 4 bases at V and 0 bases at J, with 19 bases in the middle. CDR1 is LGHDT, CDR2 YNNKEL, per germline (reference sequence). CDR3 region: CASSPLPGDFPSYEQYF. DNA of the CDR3: TGTGCCAGCAGCCCCTTGCCAGGGGACTTTCCCTCCTACGAGCAGTACTTC.

V usage is TRBV5-1 and J usage is TRBJ2-5; D tentatively fits TRBD1 or TRBD2 (5 bases each). The V and J ends lost 1 base and 5 bases respectively, with 15 bases between them. The CDR3 contains 15 residues. Germline V CDR1 and CDR2: SGHRS, YFSETQ. The CDR3 loop reads CASSLWGTAGETQYF. CDR3 coding DNA: TGCGCCAGCAGCTTGTGGGGGACGGCAGGGGAGACCCAGTACTTC.

This clonotype was detected a few times. This chain joins TRBV7-8 and TRBJ1-2, with 11 positions matching TRBD1. Losses at the gene ends were 4 bases for V and 4 bases for J; bases not matched to a gene: 8. Germline V gene lookup returns CDR1 SGHVS and CDR2 FQNEAQ. CDR3 length: 16 amino acids. The DNA of the CDR3 is TGTGCCAGCAGCTCCGGACAGGGGGCGGGAGGCTATGGCTACACCTTC. Encoded protein: CASSSGQGAGGYGYTF.

This clonotype occurred a few times. The CDR3 spells CASSVQGGSYEQFF. CDR3 nucleotides: TGTGCCAGCAGTGTGCAGGGCGGCTCGTACGAGCAGTTCTTC. The chain recombines TRBV2 with TRBJ2-1, with D possibly being TRBD1 (5 bases). V was shortened by 4 bases and J by 10 bases, with 17 bases between the two germline ends. This CDR3 spans 14 amino acids. Per germline, CDR1 SNHLY and CDR2 FYNNEI. The full variable domain, rest sourced from reference TRBV2 and TRBJ2-1, is EPEVTQTPSHQVTQMGQEVILRCVPISNHLYFYWYRQILGQKVEFLVSFYNNEISEKSEIFDDQFSVERPDGSNFTLKIRSTKLEDSAMYFCASSVQGGSYEQFFGPGTRLTVL.

This clonotype has a handful of counts. The rearrangement uses TRBV29-1 and TRBJ1-5; D is perhaps TRBD1 (6 bases). The germline V gene encodes CDR1 SQVTM and CDR2 ANQGSEA. The V end lost 4 bases, the J end lost 6 bases, and 16 bases lay between the germline ends. The CDR3 contains 14 residues. CDR3 amino acids: CSVVWAGAGQPQHF. For the CDR3, the DNA is TGCAGCGTTGTGTGGGCAGGGGCAGGTCAGCCCCAGCATTTT.

The CDR3, as DNA: TGTGCCAGCAGCTGGGACAGCACCGGGGAGCTGTTTTTT. Amino acids: CASSWDSTGELFF. V is TRBV7-9 and J is TRBJ2-2; 7 bases match TRBD1. This CDR3 spans 13 amino acids. CDR1 is SEHNR, CDR2 FQNEAQ, per germline (reference sequence). The trim removed 4 bases at V and 4 bases at J, leaving 0 bases unmatched.

This clonotype was observed a handful of times. V is TRBV7-9 and J is TRBJ2-5, with 9 bases aligning to TRBD1. V shed 5 bases and J 1 base; nucleotides not matched to a gene: 5. The CDR3 consists of 15 residues. From germline, CDR1 is SEHNR and CDR2 FQNEAQ (reference sequence). CDR3 DNA sequence: TGTGCCAGCAGCCGAACAGGGGGCTTCCAAGAGACCCAGTACTTC. Its protein product is CASSRTGGFQETQYF. The variable domain in full, with the rest retrieved from reference TRBV7-9 and TRBJ2-5, is DTGVSQNPRHKITKRGQNVTFRCDPISEHNRLYWYRQTLGQGPEFLTYFQNEAQLEKSRLLSDRFSAERPKGSFSTLEIQRTEQGDSAMYLCASSRTGGFQETQYFGPGTRLLVL.

This chain uses TRBV9 with TRBJ2-5; D remains ambiguous. CDR1 is SGDLS and CDR2 is YYNGEE in the germline V gene. The CDR3 totals 13 residues. Trimming removed 0 bases at V and 5 bases at J, with 8 bases between. This CDR3 is CASSVGGWETQYF. Here the CDR3 DNA reads TGTGCCAGCAGCGTAGGGGGTTGGGAGACCCAGTACTTC.

This clonotype has a count of ten or more. The chain couples TRBV15 to TRBJ2-2, with D unresolved. CDR3 length: 14 amino acids. Trimming left V 0 bases short and J 3 bases short, with 5 bases between. Looked up from germline, CDR1 is LNHNV and CDR2 is YYDKDF (reference sequence). The CDR3 loop is CATSRDRHTGELFF. The CDR3 nucleotides read TGTGCCACCAGCAGAGATAGGCACACCGGGGAGCTGTTTTTT.

The chain carries TRBV12-3 or TRBV12-4 and TRBJ2-5; perhaps TRBD1 as D (5 bases). V lost 7 bases to trimming and J lost 2 bases, with 11 bases between them. The CDR3 sequence is 13 residues long. The CDR3 region is CASTRTTQETQYF. The CDR3 DNA reads as TGTGCCAGCACCCGGACAACACAAGAGACCCAGTACTTC.

This clonotype was seen a few times. The chain recombines TRBV28 with TRBJ2-5, with D possibly being TRBD1 or TRBD2 (5 bases each). The CDR3 length is 13 residues. Germline CDR1 reads MDHEN; CDR2 reads SYDVKM. V lost 2 bases and J lost 9, with 13 bases in between. In DNA, the CDR3 is TGTGCCAGCAGTTTACCGTTCAGAGGGGCCCAGTACTTC. Its protein product is CASSLPFRGAQYF.

The V gene is TRBV5-5, the J gene TRBJ2-5; maybe TRBD2 (5 bases). CDR3 size: 15 residues. The germline V and J ends were trimmed by 1 base and 1 base, with 11 bases remaining between them. Germline loops: CDR1 SGHKS, CDR2 YYEKEE (reference sequence). This chain's CDR3 is CASSLSRVSQETQYF. Written as DNA, the CDR3 is TGTGCCAGCAGCTTGTCGCGGGTTTCCCAAGAGACCCAGTACTTC. Using reference TRBV5-5 and TRBJ2-5 for the parts outside the CDR3, the full variable domain is DAGVTQSPTHLIKTRGQQVTLRCSPISGHKSVSWYQQVLGQGPQFIFQYYEKEERGRGNFPDRFSARQFPNYSSELNVNALLLGDSALYLCASSLSRVSQETQYFGPGTRLLVL.

This chain uses TRBV21-1 with TRBJ2-4; TRBD1 is the table's D call and was not checked against the DNA. TRBV21-1 is deemed a pseudogene. The CDR3 loop spans 18 amino acids. CDR3 residues: CASRRQGCGSGAKNIQYF. For the CDR3, the DNA is TGTGCCAGCAGGCGACAGGGTTGTGGGTCTGGGGCCAAAAACATTCAGTACTTC.

The V and J genes are TRBV2 and TRBJ2-5; TRBD2 matches 8 bases. The trim removed 6 bases at V and 4 bases at J, leaving 10 bases unmatched. Per the germline V gene, CDR1 is SNHLY and CDR2 is FYNNEI. CDR3 size: 15 residues. The CDR3 region has the DNA TGTGCCAGCAGCGTTGGACTAGCAAAGGCAGAGACCCAGTACTTC. It yields the protein CASSVGLAKAETQYF. The variable domain in full, with the rest retrieved from reference TRBV2 and TRBJ2-5, is EPEVTQTPSHQVTQMGQEVILRCVPISNHLYFYWYRQILGQKVEFLVSFYNNEISEKSEIFDDQFSVERPDGSNFTLKIRSTKLEDSAMYFCASSVGLAKAETQYFGPGTRLLVL.

V is TRBV2 and J is TRBJ1-1; no clear D. From germline, CDR1 is SNHLY and CDR2 FYNNEI. Between the trimmed V and J ends, which lost 3 bases and 6 bases, there was a span of 14 bases. The CDR3 runs to 14 residues. CDR3 in DNA: TGTGCCAGCAGTGATTTGATCACGTCTGCTGAAGCTTTCTTT. This codes for CASSDLITSAEAFF. Variable domain in full (rest from reference TRBV2 and TRBJ1-1): EPEVTQTPSHQVTQMGQEVILRCVPISNHLYFYWYRQILGQKVEFLVSFYNNEISEKSEIFDDQFSVERPDGSNFTLKIRSTKLEDSAMYFCASSDLITSAEAFFGQGTRLTVV.

This clonotype occurred a few times. The chain has TRBV12-3 or TRBV12-4 and TRBJ1-4; 8 nucleotides match TRBD1. After removal of 3 bases from V and 1 base from J, the junction contained 7 bases not matched to a gene. The CDR3 sequence is 17 residues long. The CDR3 protein is CASSFRAGGLTNEKLFF. The CDR3 DNA is TGTGCCAGCAGTTTCCGGGCAGGGGGCTTAACTAATGAAAAACTGTTTTTT.

This clonotype was seen more than once but under ten times. The chain is built from TRBV29-1 and TRBJ2-3; 7 positions agree with TRBD2. V dropped 5 bases and J dropped 1; count of bases not matched to a gene: 3. Germline values: CDR1 SQVTM, CDR2 ANQGSEA. This CDR3 region has 13 residues. The CDR3 coding sequence is TGCAGCGTTTTCCTAGCGGGCACAGATACGCAGTATTTT. Protein: CSVFLAGTDTQYF.

The J gene is TRBJ2-1, the V gene TRBV12-3 or TRBV12-4, with D perhaps TRBD1 or TRBD2 (5 bases each). The CDR3 covers 17 residues. Trimming took off 5 bases at V and 9 bases at J, with 26 bases between the two ends. The CDR3 here is CASSPETPGPVYPEQFF. Written as DNA, the CDR3 is TGTGCCAGCAGTCCAGAAACCCCGGGACCGGTGTACCCTGAGCAGTTCTTC.

The chain uses TRBV10-2 and TRBJ2-1; D could derive from TRBD1 or TRBD2 (5 bases each). The germline CDR1 and CDR2 sequences are WSHSY and SAAADI. The CDR3 has 15 amino acids. The V gene lost 2 bases and the J gene lost 4 bases, with 12 bases spanning the gap. The CDR3 region is CASSERDLEYNEQFF. The DNA for the CDR3 is TGCGCCAGCAGTGAGCGGGACCTGGAATACAATGAGCAGTTCTTC.

Points on this clonotype: Its ends do not fully match the called genes, so a read error is possible. The chain joins TRBV2 to TRBJ1-6, with D unclear. Germline assignment: CDR1 SNHLY and CDR2 FYNNEI. The CDR3 contains 13 residues. CDR3 region: CASAVTLNPPLHF. The CDR3 DNA is TGTGCCAGCGCGGTGACTCTTAATCCACCCCTCCACTTT. The whole variable domain, filled in from reference TRBV2 and TRBJ1-6, reads EPEVTQTPSHQVTQMGQEVILRCVPISNHLYFYWYRQILGQKVEFLVSFYNNEISEKSEIFDDQFSVERPDGSNFTLKIRSTKLEDSAMYFCASAVTLNPPLHFGNGTRLTVT.

The chain is built from TRBV12-3 or TRBV12-4 and TRBJ1-2, with a tentative D call TRBD1 (6 bases). V was shortened by 0 bases and J by 5 bases, with 13 bases between the two germline ends. The CDR3 is 15 residues long. The CDR3 reads CASSLARTVGYGYTF. CDR3 bases: TGTGCCAGCAGTTTAGCTCGGACAGTAGGTTATGGCTACACCTTC.

The sample holds a few counts of this clonotype. This chain uses TRBV11-2 with TRBJ2-5; no definite D call. The CDR3 is made up of 16 amino acids. Trimming removed 4 bases from V and 4 bases from J, with 19 bases in between. Germline CDR1 reads SGHAT; CDR2 reads FQNNGV. CDR3 nucleotide sequence: TGTGCCAGCAGCTCCTCCTCCGGCCTATCGTCAGAGACCCAGTACTTC. Amino acid sequence: CASSSSSGLSSETQYF.

This clonotype was seen repeatedly, ten times or more. The chain links TRBV20-1 to TRBJ1-4; D may be TRBD1 (6 bases). Germline CDR1 and CDR2: DFQATT and SNEGSKA (reference sequence). Deletions cut 7 bases from V and 5 bases from J, with 17 bases between. This CDR3 region has 14 residues. CDR3 nucleotides: TGCAGTGTCGGTCTGAGACAGGCAAATGAAAAACTGTTTTTT. The encoded protein is CSVGLRQANEKLFF.